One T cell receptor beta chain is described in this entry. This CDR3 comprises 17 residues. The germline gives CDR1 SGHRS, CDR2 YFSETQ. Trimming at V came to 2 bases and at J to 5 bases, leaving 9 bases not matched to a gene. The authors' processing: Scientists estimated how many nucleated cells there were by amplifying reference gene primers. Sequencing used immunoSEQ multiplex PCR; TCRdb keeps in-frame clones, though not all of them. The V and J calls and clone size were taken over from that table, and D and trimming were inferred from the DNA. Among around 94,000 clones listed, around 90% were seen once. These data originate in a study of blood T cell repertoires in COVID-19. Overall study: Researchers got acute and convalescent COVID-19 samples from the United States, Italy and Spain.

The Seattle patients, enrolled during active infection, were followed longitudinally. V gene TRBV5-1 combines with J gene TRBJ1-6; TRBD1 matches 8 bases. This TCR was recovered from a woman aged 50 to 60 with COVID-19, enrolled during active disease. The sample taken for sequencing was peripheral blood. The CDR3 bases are TGCGCCAGCAGCTTAGGGACAGGTCTCATCCATAATTCACCCCTCCACTTT. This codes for CASSLGTGLIHNSPLHF.